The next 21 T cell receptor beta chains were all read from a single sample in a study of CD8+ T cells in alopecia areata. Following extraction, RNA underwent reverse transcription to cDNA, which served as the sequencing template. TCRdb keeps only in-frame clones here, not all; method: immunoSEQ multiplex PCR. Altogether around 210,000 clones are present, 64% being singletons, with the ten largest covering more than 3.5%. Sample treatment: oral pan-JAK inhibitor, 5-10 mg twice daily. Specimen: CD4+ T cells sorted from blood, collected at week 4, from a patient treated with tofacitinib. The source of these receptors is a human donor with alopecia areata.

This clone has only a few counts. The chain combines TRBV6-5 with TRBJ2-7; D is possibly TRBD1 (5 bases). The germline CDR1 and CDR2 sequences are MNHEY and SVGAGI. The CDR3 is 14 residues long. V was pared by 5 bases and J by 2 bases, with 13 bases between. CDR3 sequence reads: CASSKDIFPYEQYF. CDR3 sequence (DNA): TGTGCCAGCAGTAAGGACATCTTCCCCTACGAGCAGTACTTC.

The CDR3 sequence is CASSSRVAGYTF. The CDR3 nucleotides are TGTGCCAGCAGCTCCCGAGTTGCTGGCTACACCTTC. This chain links TRBV13 with TRBJ1-2; D unclear. The germline V gene encodes CDR1 PRHDT and CDR2 FYEKMQ (reference sequence). V lost 4 bases and J 7 bases, leaving 10 bases between the germline ends. This CDR3 is built from 12 residues.

The CDR3 protein is CASSPTSSGGAVAQYF. CDR3 nucleotides: TGTGCCAGCAGCCCCACTTCTAGCGGGGGGGCGGTTGCCCAGTACTTC. V gene TRBV7-2 combines with J gene TRBJ2-5; TRBD2 agrees at 12 bases. The ends lost 5 bases at V and 9 bases at J; junction bases unmatched: 13. The CDR3 spans 16 residues. Germline lookup yields CDR1 SGHTA and CDR2 FQGNSA.

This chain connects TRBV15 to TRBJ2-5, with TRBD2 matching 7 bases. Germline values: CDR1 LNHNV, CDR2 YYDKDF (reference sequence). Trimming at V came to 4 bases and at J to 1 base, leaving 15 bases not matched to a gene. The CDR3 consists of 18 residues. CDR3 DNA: TGTGCCACCAGCAACCGAGGGCGACTAGCAGAGATCCAAGAGACCCAGTACTTC. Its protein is CATSNRGRLAEIQETQYF.

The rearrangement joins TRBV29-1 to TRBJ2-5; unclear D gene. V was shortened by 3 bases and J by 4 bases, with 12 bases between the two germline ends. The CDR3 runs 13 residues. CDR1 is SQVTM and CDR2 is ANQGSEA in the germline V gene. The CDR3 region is CSVDRGAVETQYF. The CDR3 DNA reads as TGCAGCGTTGATAGAGGCGCAGTAGAGACCCAGTACTTC.

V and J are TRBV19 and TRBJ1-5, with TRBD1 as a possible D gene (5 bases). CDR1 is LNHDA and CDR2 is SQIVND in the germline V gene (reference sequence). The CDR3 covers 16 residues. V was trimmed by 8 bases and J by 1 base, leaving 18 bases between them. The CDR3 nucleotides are TGTGCCAGTTCCGGGGGGGATCTTAAGAGCAATCAGCCCCAGCATTTT. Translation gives CASSGGDLKSNQPQHF.

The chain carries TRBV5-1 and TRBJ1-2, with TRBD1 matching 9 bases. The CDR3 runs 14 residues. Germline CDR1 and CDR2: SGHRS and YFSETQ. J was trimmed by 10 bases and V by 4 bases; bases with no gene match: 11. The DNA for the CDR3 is TGCGCCAGCAGCACAGGGACAGGGAACTCGGACTACACCTTC. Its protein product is CASSTGTGNSDYTF.

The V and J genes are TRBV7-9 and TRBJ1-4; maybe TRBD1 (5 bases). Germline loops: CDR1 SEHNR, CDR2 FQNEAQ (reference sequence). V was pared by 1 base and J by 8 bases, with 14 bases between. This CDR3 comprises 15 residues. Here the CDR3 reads CASSLVEGIGEKLFF. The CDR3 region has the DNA TGTGCCAGCAGCTTAGTGGAGGGGATCGGCGAAAAACTGTTTTTT.

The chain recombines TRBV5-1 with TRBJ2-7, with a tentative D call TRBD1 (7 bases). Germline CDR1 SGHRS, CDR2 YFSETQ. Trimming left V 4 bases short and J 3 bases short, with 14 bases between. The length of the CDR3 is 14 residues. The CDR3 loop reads CASSGAGQIYEQYF. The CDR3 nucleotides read TGCGCCAGCAGCGGTGCGGGACAGATCTACGAGCAGTACTTC.

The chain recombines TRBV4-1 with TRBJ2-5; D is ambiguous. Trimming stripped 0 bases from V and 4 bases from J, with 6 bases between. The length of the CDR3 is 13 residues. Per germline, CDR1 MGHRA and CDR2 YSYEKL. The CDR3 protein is CASSQDRSETQYF. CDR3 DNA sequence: TGCGCCAGCAGCCAAGATCGCTCAGAGACCCAGTACTTC.

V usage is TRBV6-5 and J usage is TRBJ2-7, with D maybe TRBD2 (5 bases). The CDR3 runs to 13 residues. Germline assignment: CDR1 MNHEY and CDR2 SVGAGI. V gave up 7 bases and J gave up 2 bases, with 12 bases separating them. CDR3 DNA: TGTGCCAGCAATCCTTACGGGGCCTACGAGCAGTACTTC. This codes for CASNPYGAYEQYF.

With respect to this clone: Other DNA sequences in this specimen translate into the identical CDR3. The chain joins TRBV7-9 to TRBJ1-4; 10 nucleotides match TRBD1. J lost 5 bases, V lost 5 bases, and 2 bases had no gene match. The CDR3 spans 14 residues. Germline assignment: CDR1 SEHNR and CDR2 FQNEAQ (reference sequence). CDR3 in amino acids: CASSPGQGNEKLFF. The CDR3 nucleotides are TGTGCCAGCAGCCCGGGACAGGGGAATGAAAAACTGTTTTTT. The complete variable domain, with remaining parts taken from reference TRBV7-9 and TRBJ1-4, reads DTGVSQNPRHKITKRGQNVTFRCDPISEHNRLYWYRQTLGQGPEFLTYFQNEAQLEKSRLLSDRFSAERPKGSFSTLEIQRTEQGDSAMYLCASSPGQGNEKLFFGSGTQLSVL.

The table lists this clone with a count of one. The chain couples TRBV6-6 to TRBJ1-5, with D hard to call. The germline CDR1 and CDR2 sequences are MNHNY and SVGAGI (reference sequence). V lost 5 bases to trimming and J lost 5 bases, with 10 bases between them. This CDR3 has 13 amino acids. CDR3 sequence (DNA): TGTGCCAGCAGTAGGGAGGCAGATCAGCCCCAGCATTTT. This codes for CASSREADQPQHF.

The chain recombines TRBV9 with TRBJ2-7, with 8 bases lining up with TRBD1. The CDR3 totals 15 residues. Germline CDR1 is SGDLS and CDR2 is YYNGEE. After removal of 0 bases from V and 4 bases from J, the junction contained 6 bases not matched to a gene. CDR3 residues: CASSVDQGASYEQYF. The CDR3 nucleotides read TGTGCCAGCAGCGTAGACCAGGGGGCATCGTACGAGCAGTACTTC. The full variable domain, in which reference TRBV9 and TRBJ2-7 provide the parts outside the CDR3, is DSGVTQTPKHLITATGQRVTLRCSPRSGDLSVYWYQQSLDQGLQFLIQYYNGEERAKGNILERFSAQQFPDLHSELNLSSLELGDSALYFCASSVDQGASYEQYFGPGTRLTVT.

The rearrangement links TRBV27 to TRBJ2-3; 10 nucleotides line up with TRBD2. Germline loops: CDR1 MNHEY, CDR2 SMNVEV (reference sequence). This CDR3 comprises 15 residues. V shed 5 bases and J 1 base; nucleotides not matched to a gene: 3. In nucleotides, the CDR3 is TGTGCCAGCAGTATTAGCGGGGGGCGCACAGATACGCAGTATTTT. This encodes CASSISGGRTDTQYF.

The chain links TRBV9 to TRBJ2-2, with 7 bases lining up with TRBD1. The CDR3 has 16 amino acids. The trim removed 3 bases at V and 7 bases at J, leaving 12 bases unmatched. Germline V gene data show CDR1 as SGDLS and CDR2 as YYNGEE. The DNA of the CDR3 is TGTGCCAGCAGCGCCTTGACAGGGCGAGGGGGCGGGGAGCTGTTTTTT. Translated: CASSALTGRGGGELFF.

CDR3 in DNA: TGCAGCGTTGGTGGGATGAACACTGAAGCTTTCTTT. This encodes CSVGGMNTEAFF. The chain carries TRBV29-1 and TRBJ1-1, with D unresolved. The ends were cut back, 4 bases at V and 0 bases at J, with 6 bases in the middle. This CDR3 region has 12 residues. In germline, CDR1 is SQVTM, CDR2 ANQGSEA.

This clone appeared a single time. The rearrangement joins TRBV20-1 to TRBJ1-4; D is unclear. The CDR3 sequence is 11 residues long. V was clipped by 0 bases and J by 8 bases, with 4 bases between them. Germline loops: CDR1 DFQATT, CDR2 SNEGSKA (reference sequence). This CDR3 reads CSARDGEKLFF. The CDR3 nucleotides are TGCAGTGCTAGAGATGGGGAAAAACTGTTTTTT.

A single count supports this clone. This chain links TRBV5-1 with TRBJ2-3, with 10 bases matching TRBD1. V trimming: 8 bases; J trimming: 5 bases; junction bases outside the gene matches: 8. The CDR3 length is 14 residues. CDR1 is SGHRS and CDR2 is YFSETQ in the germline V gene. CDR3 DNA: TGCGCCAGTTCCGGGACAGGGGTCGGAGATACGCAGTATTTT. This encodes CASSGTGVGDTQYF. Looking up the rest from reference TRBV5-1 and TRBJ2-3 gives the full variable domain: KAGVTQTPRYLIKTRGQQVTLSCSPISGHRSVSWYQQTPGQGLQFLFEYFSETQRNKGNFPGRFSGRQFSNSRSEMNVSTLELGDSALYLCASSGTGVGDTQYFGPGTRLTVL.

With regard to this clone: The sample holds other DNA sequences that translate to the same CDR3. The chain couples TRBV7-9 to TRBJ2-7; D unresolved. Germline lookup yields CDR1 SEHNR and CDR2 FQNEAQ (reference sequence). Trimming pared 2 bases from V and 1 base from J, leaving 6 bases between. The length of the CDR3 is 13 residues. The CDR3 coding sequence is TGTGCCAGCAGCTTAAGTGGGTCCTACGAGCAGTACTTC. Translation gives CASSLSGSYEQYF.

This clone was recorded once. The CDR3 DNA reads as TGCAGCGTGGCCTCTGGGACAGGGCAACAAGCTTTCTTT. Its protein is CSVASGTGQQAFF. The chain has TRBV29-1 and TRBJ1-1; 9 nucleotides line up with TRBD1. The length of the CDR3 is 13 residues. CDR1 and CDR2 from the germline V gene are SQVTM and ANQGSEA. V lost 6 bases and J lost 9; bases outside the gene matches: 11.